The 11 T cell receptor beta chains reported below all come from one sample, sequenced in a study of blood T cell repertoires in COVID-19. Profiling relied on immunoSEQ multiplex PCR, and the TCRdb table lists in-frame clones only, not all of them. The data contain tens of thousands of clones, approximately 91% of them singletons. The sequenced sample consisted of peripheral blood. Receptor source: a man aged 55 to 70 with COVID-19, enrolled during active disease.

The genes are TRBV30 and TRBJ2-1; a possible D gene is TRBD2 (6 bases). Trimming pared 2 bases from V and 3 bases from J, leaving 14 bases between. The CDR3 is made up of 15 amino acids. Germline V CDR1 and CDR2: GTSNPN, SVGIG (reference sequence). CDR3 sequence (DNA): TGTGCCTGGAGTTCCAGCGAGGGAGGCTACAATGAGCAGTTCTTC. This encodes CAWSSSEGGYNEQFF.

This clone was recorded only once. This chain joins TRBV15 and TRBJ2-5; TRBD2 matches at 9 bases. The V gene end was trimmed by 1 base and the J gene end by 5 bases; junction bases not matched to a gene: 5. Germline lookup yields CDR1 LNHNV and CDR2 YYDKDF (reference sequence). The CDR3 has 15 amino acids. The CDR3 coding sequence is TGTGCCACCAGCAGAGGGGGGACTAGCTTGGAGACCCAGTACTTC. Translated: CATSRGGTSLETQYF.

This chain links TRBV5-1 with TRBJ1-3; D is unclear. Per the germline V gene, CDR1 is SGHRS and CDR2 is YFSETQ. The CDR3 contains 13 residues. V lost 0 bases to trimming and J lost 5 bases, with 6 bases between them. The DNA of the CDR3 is TGCGCCAGCAGCTTGGACAGCCGAAACACCATATATTTT. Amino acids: CASSLDSRNTIYF.

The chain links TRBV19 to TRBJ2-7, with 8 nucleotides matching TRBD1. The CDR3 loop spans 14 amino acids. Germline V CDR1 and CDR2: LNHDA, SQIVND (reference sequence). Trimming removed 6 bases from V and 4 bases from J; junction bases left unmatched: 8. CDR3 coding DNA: TGTGCCAGTAGCGACAGGGGATTTTTATACGAGCAGTACTTC. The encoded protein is CASSDRGFLYEQYF.

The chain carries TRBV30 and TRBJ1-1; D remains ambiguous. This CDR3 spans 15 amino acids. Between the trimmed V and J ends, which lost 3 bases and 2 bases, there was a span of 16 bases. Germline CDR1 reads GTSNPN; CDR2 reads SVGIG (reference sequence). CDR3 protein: CAWRRPGIFNTEAFF. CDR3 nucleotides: TGTGCCTGGAGGCGCCCGGGGATTTTCAACACTGAAGCTTTCTTT.

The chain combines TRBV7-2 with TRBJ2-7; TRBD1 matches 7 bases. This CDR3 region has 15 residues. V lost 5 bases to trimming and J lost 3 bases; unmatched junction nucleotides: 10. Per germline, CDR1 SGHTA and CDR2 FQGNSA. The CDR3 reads CASSRDRALIYEQYF. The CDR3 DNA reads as TGTGCCAGCAGCCGCGACAGGGCGCTTATCTACGAGCAGTACTTC.

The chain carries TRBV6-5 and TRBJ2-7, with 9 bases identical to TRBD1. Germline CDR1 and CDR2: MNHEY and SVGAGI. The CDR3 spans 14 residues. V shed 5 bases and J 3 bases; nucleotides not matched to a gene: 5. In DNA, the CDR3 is TGTGCCAGCAGTCCGGACAGGGGAAACTACGAGCAGTACTTC. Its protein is CASSPDRGNYEQYF.

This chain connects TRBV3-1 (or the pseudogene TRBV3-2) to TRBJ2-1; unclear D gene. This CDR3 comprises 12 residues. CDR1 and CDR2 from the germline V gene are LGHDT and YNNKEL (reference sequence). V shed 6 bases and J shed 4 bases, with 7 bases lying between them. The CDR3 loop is CASSPRYNEQFF. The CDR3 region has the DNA TGTGCCAGCAGTCCTAGATACAATGAGCAGTTCTTC.

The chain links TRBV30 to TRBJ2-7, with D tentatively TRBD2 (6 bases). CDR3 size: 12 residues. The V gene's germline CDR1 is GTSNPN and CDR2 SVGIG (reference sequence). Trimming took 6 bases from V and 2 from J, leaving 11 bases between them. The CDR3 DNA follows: TGTGCCTGCGGGACTTTTACCTACGAGCAGTACTTC. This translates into CACGTFTYEQYF.

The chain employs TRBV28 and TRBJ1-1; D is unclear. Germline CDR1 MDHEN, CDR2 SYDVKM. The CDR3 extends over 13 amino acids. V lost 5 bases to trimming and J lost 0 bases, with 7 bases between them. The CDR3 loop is CASSPTLNTEAFF. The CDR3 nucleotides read TGTGCCAGCAGTCCCACACTGAACACTGAAGCTTTCTTT. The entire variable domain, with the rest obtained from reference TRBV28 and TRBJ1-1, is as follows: DVKVTQSSRYLVKRTGEKVFLECVQDMDHENMFWYRQDPGLGLRLIYFSYDVKMKEKGDIPEGYSVSREKKERFSLILESASTNQTSMYLCASSPTLNTEAFFGQGTRLTVV.

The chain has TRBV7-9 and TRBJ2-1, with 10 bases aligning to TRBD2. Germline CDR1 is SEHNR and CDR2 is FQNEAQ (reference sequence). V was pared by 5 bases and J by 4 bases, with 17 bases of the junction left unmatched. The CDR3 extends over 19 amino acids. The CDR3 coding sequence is TGTGCCAGCAGCCAACTTGAGGGGCTAGCGGGAGCTCGGTACAATGAGCAGTTCTTC. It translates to CASSQLEGLAGARYNEQFF.